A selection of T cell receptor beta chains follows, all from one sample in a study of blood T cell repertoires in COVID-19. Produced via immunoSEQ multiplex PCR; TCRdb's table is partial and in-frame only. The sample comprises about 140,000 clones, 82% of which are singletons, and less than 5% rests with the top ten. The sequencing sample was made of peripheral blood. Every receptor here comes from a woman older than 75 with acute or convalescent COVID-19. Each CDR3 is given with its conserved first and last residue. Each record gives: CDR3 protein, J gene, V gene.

CDR3aa: CASSYGGTSYGYTF
j_gene: TRBJ1-2
v_gene: TRBV6-2/TRBV6-3

CDR3aa: CASSLGQSRPPLHF
j_gene: TRBJ1-6
v_gene: TRBV7-2

CDR3aa: CASSLSPRYQETQYF
j_gene: TRBJ2-5
v_gene: TRBV27

CDR3aa: CASSANRVDQETQYF
j_gene: TRBJ2-5
v_gene: TRBV7-9

CDR3aa: CASSAERQSYEQYF
j_gene: TRBJ2-7
v_gene: TRBV19

CDR3aa: CASSSQSNQPQHF
j_gene: TRBJ1-5
v_gene: TRBV6-5

CDR3aa: CASSLVENSYEQYF
j_gene: TRBJ2-7
v_gene: TRBV5-1

CDR3aa: CASMGRGRGDYEQYF
j_gene: TRBJ2-7
v_gene: TRBV28

CDR3aa: CASSWRWNPDTQYF
j_gene: TRBJ2-3
v_gene: TRBV5-6

CDR3aa: CASIYSPAVPYEQYF
j_gene: TRBJ2-7
v_gene: TRBV6-5

CDR3aa: CASSLNSRDTQYF
j_gene: TRBJ2-3
v_gene: TRBV11-2

CDR3aa: CASSITGANSPLHF
j_gene: TRBJ1-6
v_gene: TRBV19

CDR3aa: CARSQGAETQYF
j_gene: TRBJ2-5
v_gene: TRBV30

CDR3aa: CASSQSTGTGELFF
j_gene: TRBJ2-2
v_gene: TRBV4-1

CDR3aa: CAIRGDLHNEQFF
j_gene: TRBJ2-1
v_gene: TRBV10-3

CDR3aa: CSVGTGYEQYF
j_gene: TRBJ2-7
v_gene: TRBV29-1

CDR3aa: CAGTILYGANTGELFF
j_gene: TRBJ2-2
v_gene: TRBV7-9

CDR3aa: CASTQGGRTNEKLFF
j_gene: TRBJ1-4
v_gene: TRBV2

CDR3aa: CASSSSAVPNSPLHF
j_gene: TRBJ1-6
v_gene: TRBV7-2

CDR3aa: CASSQERDRGHPNYGYTF
j_gene: TRBJ1-2
v_gene: TRBV3-1/TRBV3-2

CDR3aa: CASSLDGYSAYEQYF
j_gene: TRBJ2-7
v_gene: TRBV28

CDR3aa: CATSDRYSYNEQFF
j_gene: TRBJ2-1
v_gene: TRBV24-1

CDR3aa: CASSSVQGRYGYTF
j_gene: TRBJ1-2
v_gene: TRBV6-6

CDR3aa: CASIRTGVLSPLHF
j_gene: TRBJ1-6
v_gene: TRBV7-9

CDR3aa: CATSVERRSEQYF
j_gene: TRBJ2-7
v_gene: TRBV15

CDR3aa: CASSPRTGPSFMQPQHF
j_gene: TRBJ1-5
v_gene: TRBV9

CDR3aa: CASSQLGQGIYSPLHF
j_gene: TRBJ1-6
v_gene: TRBV4-2

CDR3aa: CASRQGAGNTIYF
j_gene: TRBJ1-3
v_gene: TRBV28

CDR3aa: CASLPPRGAVLFGAYGYTF
j_gene: TRBJ1-2
v_gene: TRBV7-9

CDR3aa: CASSMWARAEAFF
j_gene: TRBJ1-1
v_gene: TRBV2

CDR3aa: CASSLDWEGPVYSNQPQHF
j_gene: TRBJ1-5
v_gene: TRBV7-2

CDR3aa: CASSYRAGADEQFF
j_gene: TRBJ2-1
v_gene: TRBV27

CDR3aa: CASSLRRLDGDTQYF
j_gene: TRBJ2-3
v_gene: TRBV7-9

CDR3aa: CASSPRTGLQETQYF
j_gene: TRBJ2-5
v_gene: TRBV18

CDR3aa: CASSYLSSYNEQFF
j_gene: TRBJ2-1
v_gene: TRBV2

CDR3aa: CASSVEGVLDNTEQYF
j_gene: TRBJ2-7
v_gene: TRBV9

CDR3aa: CAISDPGQGKTYEQYF
j_gene: TRBJ2-7
v_gene: TRBV10-3

CDR3aa: CSVEVPRWDRGEYGYTF
j_gene: TRBJ1-2
v_gene: TRBV29-1

CDR3aa: CASSLRGHGYTF
j_gene: TRBJ1-2
v_gene: TRBV5-6

CDR3aa: CASSFVPLWLGTDTQYF
j_gene: TRBJ2-3
v_gene: TRBV28

CDR3aa: CASSSTSGNFSYEQYF
j_gene: TRBJ2-7
v_gene: TRBV21-1

CDR3aa: CSASGAGGLYEQYF
j_gene: TRBJ2-7
v_gene: TRBV20-1

CDR3aa: CASTRLKGDTEAFF
j_gene: TRBJ1-1
v_gene: TRBV6-1

CDR3aa: CASSLATGRKETQYF
j_gene: TRBJ2-5
v_gene: TRBV7-2

CDR3aa: CASSPFGENTEAFF
j_gene: TRBJ1-1
v_gene: TRBV6-5

CDR3aa: CASSLGTARILSYEQYF
j_gene: TRBJ2-7
v_gene: TRBV5-1

CDR3aa: CASRTGTADTGELFF
j_gene: TRBJ2-2
v_gene: TRBV23-1

CDR3aa: CASSLGLAGDNEQFF
j_gene: TRBJ2-1
v_gene: TRBV28

CDR3aa: CATSRGGLADTQYF
j_gene: TRBJ2-3
v_gene: TRBV15

CDR3aa: CASSLAPRGTYEQYF
j_gene: TRBJ2-7
v_gene: TRBV7-9

CDR3aa: CASGSAHRATNEKLFF
j_gene: TRBJ1-4
v_gene: TRBV2

CDR3aa: CASSPSQGGRETQYF
j_gene: TRBJ2-5
v_gene: TRBV18

CDR3aa: CASSRFTGSNQPQHF
j_gene: TRBJ1-5
v_gene: TRBV4-2